This entry lists 22 T cell receptor beta chains sequenced from one sample in a study of CD8+ T cells in alopecia areata. Once RNA had been extracted, it was reverse transcribed into cDNA to act as the sequencing template. Only in-frame clones appear in the TCRdb table, and some are missing; sequencing was by immunoSEQ multiplex PCR. The sample carries some 150,000 clones, around 86% recorded once. Treatment specified: oral pan-JAK inhibitor, 5-10 mg twice daily. Sequenced material: CD8+ T cells sorted from blood, taken at week 4, from a patient treated with tofacitinib. The receptors shown here come from a human donor with alopecia areata.

The chain uses TRBV29-1 and TRBJ2-7, with D perhaps being TRBD1 or TRBD2 (5 bases each). Trimming cost V 2 bases and J 3 bases, with 20 bases left between them. The germline gives CDR1 SQVTM, CDR2 ANQGSEA. The CDR3 extends over 16 amino acids. DNA for the CDR3: TGCAGCGTTGAAATTGGCAGAACGGGGCAGGGCTACGAGCAGTACTTC. Its protein is CSVEIGRTGQGYEQYF.

The chain has TRBV7-9 and TRBJ2-1, with 8 bases aligning to TRBD1. The junction had 5 bases not matched to a gene; V was cut back by 1 base and J by 9 bases. The CDR3 has 14 residues. Germline lookup yields CDR1 SEHNR and CDR2 FQNEAQ (reference sequence). The CDR3 DNA reads as TGTGCCAGCAGCTTAGTGGAGACAGGGGTTGAGCAGTTCTTC. Protein product: CASSLVETGVEQFF.

The V call is TRBV29-1, the J call TRBJ2-7; D not certain. The CDR3 spans 14 residues. Germline V gene sequence: CDR1 SQVTM, CDR2 ANQGSEA. V lost 6 bases and J 1 base, leaving 16 bases between the germline ends. The CDR3 is CSVPRDTHSYEQYF. The CDR3 region has the DNA TGCAGCGTCCCCCGAGATACTCATTCCTACGAGCAGTACTTC.

This chain uses TRBV6-5 with TRBJ1-1; possible D gene TRBD1, 5 bases. The V end was cut by 2 bases, the J end by 5 bases, with 15 bases between. Germline loops: CDR1 MNHEY, CDR2 SVGAGI. This CDR3 region has 15 residues. CDR3 DNA: TGTGCCAGCAGTTACGGGGCGGGAACGGGGACTGAAGCTTTCTTT. Its translation is CASSYGAGTGTEAFF.

The chain uses TRBV9 and TRBJ1-2; possibly TRBD1 for D (5 bases). The CDR3 sequence is 12 residues long. Germline V gives CDR1 SGDLS, CDR2 YYNGEE. V gave up 7 bases and J gave up 6 bases, with 13 bases separating them. CDR3 bases: TGTGCCAGCGGGGGGTCGGCCCATGGCTACACCTTC. This gives the protein CASGGSAHGYTF. The whole variable domain, remainder taken from reference TRBV9 and TRBJ1-2, is DSGVTQTPKHLITATGQRVTLRCSPRSGDLSVYWYQQSLDQGLQFLIQYYNGEERAKGNILERFSAQQFPDLHSELNLSSLELGDSALYFCASGGSAHGYTFGSGTRLTVV.

CDR3 bases: TGTGCCAGCCGGGTGCAGGAAGCTTTCTTT. Amino acids: CASRVQEAFF. V gene TRBV2 combines with J gene TRBJ1-1, with D hard to call. CDR1 is SNHLY, CDR2 FYNNEI, per germline. Trimming removed 8 bases at V and 8 bases at J, with 9 bases between. There are 10 residues in the CDR3.

The chain links TRBV6-1 to TRBJ1-2; no definite D call. Germline V gene data show CDR1 as MNHNS and CDR2 as SASEGT. V gave up 5 bases and J gave up 3 bases, with 13 bases separating them. The CDR3 extends over 14 amino acids. The CDR3, as DNA: TGTGCCAGCAGTTATACTGGATCTCACTATGGCTACACCTTC. As protein: CASSYTGSHYGYTF.

The chain carries TRBV10-2 and TRBJ2-7, with 10 bases that match TRBD1. Germline lookup yields CDR1 WSHSY and CDR2 SAAADI. V was clipped by 8 bases and J by 1 base; unmatched bases: 11. This CDR3 comprises 16 residues. CDR3 bases: TGCGCCAGCGCAGAAGGGGGGACAGGGGTTTCCTACGAGCAGTACTTC. The encoded protein is CASAEGGTGVSYEQYF.

This sequence joins TRBV2 and TRBJ2-1; D gene uncertain. Trimming stripped 3 bases from V and 1 base from J, with 10 bases between. Per the germline V gene, CDR1 is SNHLY and CDR2 is FYNNEI. The CDR3 sequence is 15 residues long. The CDR3 loop reads CASSDFVGSYNEQFF. The DNA of the CDR3 is TGTGCCAGCAGTGATTTCGTCGGATCCTACAATGAGCAGTTCTTC.

The rearrangement joins TRBV9 to TRBJ2-7; 11 nucleotides align to TRBD2. The CDR3 loop spans 15 amino acids. The germline V gene has CDR1 SGDLS and CDR2 YYNGEE. The junction had 5 bases not matched to a gene; V was cut back by 4 bases and J by 2 bases. CDR3: CASSPTSGAAYEQYF. CDR3 DNA sequence: TGTGCCAGCAGCCCGACTAGCGGGGCCGCCTACGAGCAGTACTTC. Looking up the rest from reference TRBV9 and TRBJ2-7 gives the full variable domain: DSGVTQTPKHLITATGQRVTLRCSPRSGDLSVYWYQQSLDQGLQFLIQYYNGEERAKGNILERFSAQQFPDLHSELNLSSLELGDSALYFCASSPTSGAAYEQYFGPGTRLTVT.

The J gene is TRBJ2-7, the V gene TRBV14; D might be TRBD2 (7 bases). This CDR3 spans 17 amino acids. V lost 1 base and J lost 2, with 18 bases in between. CDR1 and CDR2 from the germline V gene are SGHDN and FVKESK. CDR3 coding DNA: TGTGCCAGCAGCCAAGCAACAGGGAGGGGCAACCCCTACGAGCAGTACTTC. Protein product: CASSQATGRGNPYEQYF.

The chain links TRBV29-1 to TRBJ2-7; 11 nucleotides align to TRBD2. This CDR3 contains 15 residues. Unmatched junction bases numbered 13, after V lost 6 bases and J lost 6 bases. From germline, CDR1 is SQVTM and CDR2 ANQGSEA. The CDR3 is CSVQTSGSISGEQYF. The DNA of the CDR3 is TGCAGCGTACAAACTAGCGGGAGTATTTCTGGCGAGCAGTACTTC.

The chain links TRBV6-5 to TRBJ2-7, with D perhaps given as TRBD1 or TRBD2 (5 bases each). Germline assignment: CDR1 MNHEY and CDR2 SVGAGI. The CDR3 covers 14 residues. With 7 bases removed from V and 2 bases from J, the gap between germline ends came to 15 bases. DNA of the CDR3: TGTGCCAGCAACCCGGGACGGCTCCCCTACGAGCAGTACTTC. As protein: CASNPGRLPYEQYF.

With regard to this clone: This likely stems from a read error, as it lies one base from a far larger clone. Within the sample, other DNA sequences also encode this same CDR3. This rearrangement joins TRBV7-8 to TRBJ2-3; D is ambiguous. Trimming left V 6 bases short and J 2 bases short, with 3 bases between. Germline values: CDR1 SGHVS, CDR2 FQNEAQ. This CDR3 spans 11 amino acids. The CDR3 protein is CASSYTDTQYF. The CDR3, as DNA: TGTGCCAGCAGTTACACAGATACGCAGTATTTT.

CDR3 in amino acids: CASPDFQTSGGYNEQFF. For the CDR3, the DNA is TGTGCCAGCCCAGATTTCCAGACTAGCGGGGGATACAATGAGCAGTTCTTC. J is TRBJ2-1 and V is TRBV2; TRBD2 agrees at 12 bases. The CDR3 sequence is 17 residues long. V lost 8 bases, J lost 4 bases, and 12 bases stayed unmatched. From germline, CDR1 is SNHLY and CDR2 FYNNEI.

This clone was seen once. The genes are TRBV4-1 and TRBJ1-5; D is ambiguous. From germline, CDR1 is MGHRA and CDR2 YSYEKL. This CDR3 is 15 amino acids long. The germline V and J ends were trimmed by 0 bases and 6 bases, with 12 bases remaining between them. CDR3 amino acids: CASSQDRSRGQPQHF. DNA of the CDR3: TGCGCCAGCAGCCAAGACCGGTCCCGGGGTCAGCCCCAGCATTTT.

The genes are TRBV27 and TRBJ2-1, with TRBD1 matching 9 bases. The CDR3 sequence is 14 residues long. The junction had 5 bases not matched to a gene; V was cut back by 5 bases and J by 6 bases. CDR1 and CDR2 (germline): MNHEY, SMNVEV (reference sequence). The CDR3 here is CASSADRGGNEQFF. The CDR3 coding sequence is TGTGCCAGCAGTGCGGACAGGGGAGGCAATGAGCAGTTCTTC.

The genes are TRBV30 and TRBJ2-1; 14 bases match TRBD2. Germline V gene lookup returns CDR1 GTSNPN and CDR2 SVGIG (reference sequence). Trimming cost V 2 bases and J 9 bases; bases outside gene matches: 3. The CDR3 is made up of 14 amino acids. CDR3 sequence (DNA): TGTGCCTGGAGTACCGGGACTAGCGGGAGTGAGCAGTTCTTC. Encoded protein: CAWSTGTSGSEQFF.

This clone was seen once. The V and J genes are TRBV29-1 and TRBJ2-2, with 8 bases aligning to TRBD2. The CDR3 extends over 17 amino acids. The junction had 12 bases not matched to a gene; V was cut back by 6 bases and J by 0 bases. Germline values: CDR1 SQVTM, CDR2 ANQGSEA. The CDR3 nucleotides read TGCAGCGTCTGGACTAGCCGCCCCCCCGCGAACACCGGGGAGCTGTTTTTT. Translation gives CSVWTSRPPANTGELFF.

The V call is TRBV15, the J call TRBJ1-2, with D perhaps TRBD1 (6 bases). Germline CDR1 is LNHNV and CDR2 is YYDKDF (reference sequence). Trimming stripped 2 bases from V and 3 bases from J, with 19 bases between. The CDR3 is 17 residues long. CDR3 DNA sequence: TGTGCCACCAGCAGATCACATCCGGACAGACTCTACTATGGCTACACCTTC. Translating gives CATSRSHPDRLYYGYTF.

The chain joins TRBV9 to TRBJ2-3; possible D gene TRBD2, 5 bases. The CDR3 consists of 14 residues. Trimming removed 3 bases at V and 0 bases at J, with 8 bases between. CDR1 is SGDLS, CDR2 YYNGEE, per germline. The CDR3 protein is CASSGRTSTDTQYF. CDR3 nucleotides: TGTGCCAGCAGCGGCAGGACTAGCACAGATACGCAGTATTTT. Drawing the rest from reference TRBV9 and TRBJ2-3, the complete variable domain is DSGVTQTPKHLITATGQRVTLRCSPRSGDLSVYWYQQSLDQGLQFLIQYYNGEERAKGNILERFSAQQFPDLHSELNLSSLELGDSALYFCASSGRTSTDTQYFGPGTRLTVL.

The chain links TRBV7-8 to TRBJ2-1, with D maybe TRBD1 (6 bases). The CDR3 is 13 residues long. Between the trimmed V and J ends, which lost 4 bases and 6 bases, there was a span of 10 bases. Germline values: CDR1 SGHVS, CDR2 FQNEAQ. This CDR3 is CASSSSQGNEQFF. The CDR3 nucleotides are TGTGCCAGCAGCTCCTCACAGGGCAATGAGCAGTTCTTC.